This TCR beta chain was sequenced for a study of CXCR3-negative and CXCR3-positive naive CD8 T cells. This CDR3 spans 11 amino acids. The germline V gene has CDR1 SQVTM and CDR2 ANQGSEA. Through 5' RACE with UMI labels, the TRB cDNA libraries were prepared. Reanalyzing the 5' RACE reads, TCRdb keeps one entry per CDR3 protein, without DNA. Here the sample table reports 56,000 or so distinct CDR3 sequences. The chain employs TRBV29-1 and TRBJ2-2; absent DNA, TCRdb's TRBD2 call cannot be checked. The sample consisted of memory CD8+ T cells from blood. The origin of this receptor is a human donor in good health. Some clones in this sample may be carry-over from other donors' samples. Here the CDR3 reads CRAERAGELFF.